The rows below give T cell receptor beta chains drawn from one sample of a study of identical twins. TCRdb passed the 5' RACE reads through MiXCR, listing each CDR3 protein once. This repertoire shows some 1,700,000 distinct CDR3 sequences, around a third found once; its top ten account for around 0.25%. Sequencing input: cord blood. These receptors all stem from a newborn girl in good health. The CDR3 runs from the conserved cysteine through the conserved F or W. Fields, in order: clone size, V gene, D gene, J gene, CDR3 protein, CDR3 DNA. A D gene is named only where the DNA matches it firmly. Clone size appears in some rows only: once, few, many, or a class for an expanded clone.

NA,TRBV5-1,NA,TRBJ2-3,CASQLQGREDTQYF,TGCGCCAGCCAACTACAGGGTAGAGAAGATACGCAGTATTTT
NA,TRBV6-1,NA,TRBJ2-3,CASSEVAGASTDTQYF,TGTGCCAGCAGTGAAGTTGCGGGGGCCAGCACAGATACGCAGTATTTT
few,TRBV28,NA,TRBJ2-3,CASRLVSRADTQYF,TGTGCCAGCAGGCTAGTTTCGAGGGCAGATACGCAGTATTTT
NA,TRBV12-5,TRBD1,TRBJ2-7,CASGLVLGQGYNEQYF,TGTGCTAGTGGTTTGGTACTGGGACAGGGTTACAATGAGCAGTACTTC
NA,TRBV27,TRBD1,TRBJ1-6,CASSSDRGHNSPLQF,TGTGCCAGCAGTTCAGACAGGGGCCATAATTCACCCCTCCAATTT
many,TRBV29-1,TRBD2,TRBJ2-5,CSVERFGRLADQETQYF,TGCAGCGTTGAAAGATTTGGAAGACTAGCGGACCAAGAGACCCAGTACTTC
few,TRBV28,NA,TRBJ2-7,CASSLQRVTYEQYF,TGTGCCAGCAGTTTACAGAGGGTGACCTACGAGCAGTACTTC
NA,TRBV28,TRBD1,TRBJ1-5,CASSPGLGQGVQPQHF,TGTGCCAGCAGTCCAGGTCTCGGACAGGGGGTTCAGCCCCAGCATTTT
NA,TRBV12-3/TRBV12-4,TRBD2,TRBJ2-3,CASSKGLAGTQYF,TGTGCCAGCAGCAAAGGACTAGCGGGTACGCAGTATTTT
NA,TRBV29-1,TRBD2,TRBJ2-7,CSVTGRLAGEQYF,TGCAGCGTCACAGGACGACTAGCGGGCGAGCAGTACTTC
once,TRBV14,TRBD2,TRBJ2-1,CASSQDPRTSAYNEQFF,TGTGCCAGCAGCCAAGATCCCAGGACTAGCGCATACAATGAGCAGTTCTTC
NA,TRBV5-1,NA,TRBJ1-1,CASSLAKRLNTEAFF,TGCGCCAGCAGCTTGGCCAAGCGGCTTAACACTGAAGCTTTCTTT
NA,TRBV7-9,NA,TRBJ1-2,CASRNSGPYTNYGYTF,TGTGCCAGCAGAAATTCCGGGCCTTATACTAACTATGGCTACACCTTC
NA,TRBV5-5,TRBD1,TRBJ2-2,CASSSITGTANTGELFF,TGTGCCAGCAGCTCGATTACCGGGACAGCGAACACCGGGGAGCTGTTTTTT
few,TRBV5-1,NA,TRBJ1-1,CVSSLVGGTEAFF,TGCGTCAGCAGCTTGGTGGGAGGCACTGAAGCTTTCTTT
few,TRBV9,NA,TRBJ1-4,CACSVGGARNEKLFF,TGTGCCTGCAGCGTAGGAGGGGCGCGAAATGAAAAACTGTTTTTT
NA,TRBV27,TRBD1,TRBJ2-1,CASSFLQGAGVGNEQFF,TGTGCCAGCAGTTTCCTACAGGGGGCGGGGGTCGGCAATGAGCAGTTCTTC
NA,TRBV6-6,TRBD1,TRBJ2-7,CASSYDREINEQYF,TGTGCCAGCAGTTACGACAGGGAGATCAATGAGCAGTACTTC
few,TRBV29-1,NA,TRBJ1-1,CSVESRAENTEAFF,TGCAGCGTTGAATCGCGGGCGGAGAACACTGAAGCTTTCTTT
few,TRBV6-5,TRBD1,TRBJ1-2,CASSYGNRGHGYTF,TGTGCCAGCAGTTACGGGAACAGGGGGCATGGCTACACCTTC
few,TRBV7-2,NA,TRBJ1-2,CASSFSGKGGYGYTF,TGTGCCAGCAGCTTCTCTGGGAAAGGGGGCTATGGCTACACCTTC
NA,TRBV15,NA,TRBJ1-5,CATSREATTDSNQPQHF,TGTGCCACCAGCAGAGAAGCAACGACAGATAGCAATCAGCCCCAGCATTTT
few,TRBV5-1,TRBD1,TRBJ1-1,CASSLPRGNTEAFF,TGCGCCAGCAGCTTGCCCAGGGGGAATACTGAAGCTTTCTTT
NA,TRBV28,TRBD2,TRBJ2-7,CASTERDVNNEQYF,TGTGCCAGCACCGAGCGGGACGTCAACAATGAGCAGTACTTC
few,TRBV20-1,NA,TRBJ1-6,CSASALLGGPSSYNSPLHF,TGCAGTGCTAGCGCGCTGCTCGGGGGTCCTAGCTCCTATAATTCACCCCTCCACTTT
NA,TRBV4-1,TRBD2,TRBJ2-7,CASSRQMTSGSRTYEQYF,TGCGCCAGCAGCCGCCAAATGACTAGCGGGAGTAGGACCTACGAGCAGTACTTC
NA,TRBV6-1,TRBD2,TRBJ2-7,CASSEGDSGSSYNEQYF,TGTGCCAGCAGTGAGGGGGATAGCGGGAGCTCCTACAATGAGCAGTACTTC
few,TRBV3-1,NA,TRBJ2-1,CASSQVRISYNEQFF,TGTGCCAGCAGCCAAGTAAGGATCTCCTACAATGAGCAGTTCTTC
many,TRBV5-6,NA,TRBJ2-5,CASSFAGTQYF,TGTGCCAGCAGCTTTGCGGGGACCCAGTACTTC